Below are 19 T cell receptor beta chains sequenced from a single sample in a study of graft-versus-host responses after intestinal transplantation. Libraries were prepared by immunoSEQ multiplex PCR; TCRdb keeps only in-frame clonotypes and omits some of them. Found here are around 67,000 clones, 84% of them singletons; the top ten hold roughly 0.4%. Their recognized antigens are unknown. Specimen: unstimulated CD4+ T cells sorted from spleen or lymph node cells, collected before transplant. These receptors were collected from a human donor who was the organ donor for an intestinal transplant.

On this clone: A read error may produce the germline difference seen at one junction end. The rearrangement links TRBV6-5 to TRBJ1-2, with a tentative D call TRBD1 (5 bases). Germline lookup yields CDR1 MNHEY and CDR2 SVGAGI. The CDR3 sequence is 13 residues long. CDR3 bases: TGTGCCAGCAGTTACCAGCGGGACGGCTTCAAGCTCTTC. The encoded protein is CASSYQRDGFKLF.

The J gene is TRBJ1-1, the V gene TRBV4-3, with a weak D call TRBD1 (5 bases). The V gene lost 1 base and the J gene lost 4 bases, with 13 bases spanning the gap. CDR1 LGHNA and CDR2 YSLEER come from the germline V gene. The CDR3 covers 15 residues. The CDR3 loop is CASSQVRGGGTEAFF. For the CDR3, the DNA is TGCGCCAGCAGCCAAGTAAGGGGTGGTGGCACTGAAGCTTTCTTT.

This sequence joins TRBV5-4 and TRBJ1-3, with D unresolved. The germline gives CDR1 SGHNT, CDR2 YYREEE (reference sequence). This CDR3 has 15 amino acids. V was cut by 4 bases and J by 4 bases, with 15 bases left in between. The CDR3 loop is CASSPVRGGGNTIYF. The CDR3 DNA is TGTGCCAGCAGCCCTGTTCGGGGAGGAGGAAACACCATATATTTT.

Only one count was recorded for this clone. The chain uses TRBV5-4 and TRBJ2-2; 7 positions match TRBD2. This CDR3 has 16 residues. The J segment lost 4 bases and the V segment lost 4 bases, leaving 10 bases of the junction unmatched. The germline gives CDR1 SGHNT, CDR2 YYREEE (reference sequence). The CDR3 loop reads CASSPGPAGSTGELFF. The DNA of the CDR3 is TGTGCCAGCAGCCCGGGACCAGCGGGGAGCACCGGGGAGCTGTTTTTT.

This rearrangement joins TRBV6-6 to TRBJ1-3; 7 bases fit TRBD1. Germline V gene sequence: CDR1 MNHNY, CDR2 SVGAGI (reference sequence). CDR3 length equals 15 residues. V lost 5 bases and J lost 0; bases outside the gene matches: 4. The CDR3 spells CASSLPGGSGNTIYF. CDR3 nucleotides: TGTGCCAGCAGTCTACCAGGGGGCTCTGGAAACACCATATATTTT.

This chain uses TRBV4-1 with TRBJ2-3, with 8 bases aligning to TRBD2. This CDR3 contains 12 residues. V lost 8 bases to trimming and J lost 6 bases; unmatched junction nucleotides: 4. Germline lookup yields CDR1 MGHRA and CDR2 YSYEKL. CDR3 bases: TGCGCCAGCCAGGCTAGCGGGGATACGCAGTATTTT. Its protein product is CASQASGDTQYF.

The gene calls are TRBV15 and TRBJ2-2, with 10 bases fitting TRBD1. V dropped 9 bases and J dropped 3; count of bases not matched to a gene: 4. The germline V gene encodes CDR1 LNHNV and CDR2 YYDKDF (reference sequence). CDR3 length: 14 amino acids. The CDR3, as DNA: TGTGCCACTGACAGGGGGCTGGACACCGGGGAGCTGTTTTTT. Its translation: CATDRGLDTGELFF. Complete variable domain (other parts from reference TRBV15 and TRBJ2-2): DAMVIQNPRYQVTQFGKPVTLSCSQTLNHNVMYWYQQKSSQAPKLLFHYYDKDFNNEADTPDNFQSRRPNTSFCFLDIRSPGLGDTAMYLCATDRGLDTGELFFGEGSRLTVL.

This clone was recorded once. V is TRBV2 and J is TRBJ2-5; possible D gene TRBD1, 6 bases. Germline assignment: CDR1 SNHLY and CDR2 FYNNEI. V gave up 3 bases and J gave up 2 bases, with 7 bases separating them. CDR3 size: 13 residues. The CDR3 reads CASSEDRQETQYF. For the CDR3, the DNA is TGTGCCAGCAGTGAGGACAGACAAGAGACCCAGTACTTC.

This clone came up a few times. Since the CDR3 does not end with the conserved phenylalanine or tryptophan, this likely comes from a read error. It is unclear where the CDR3 begins or ends on the DNA, so no DNA is shown, and the CDR3 is as TCRdb lists it. V is TRBV21-1 and J is TRBJ1-2. TRBV21-1 is listed as a pseudogene. The CDR3 is 10 residues long, counting both termini. The CDR3 loop reads CASSNPGGGP.

The V call is TRBV2, the J call TRBJ1-2; 7 bases fit TRBD1. In germline, CDR1 is SNHLY, CDR2 FYNNEI. The junction had 4 bases not matched to a gene; V was cut back by 6 bases and J by 3 bases. The CDR3 spans 13 residues. The CDR3 DNA reads as TGTGCCAGCAGACTCGACAGGGACTATGGCTACACCTTC. It codes for CASRLDRDYGYTF.

This clone was detected a few times. V and J are TRBV21-1 and TRBJ1-4; the D call of TRBD1 is as the table states it, not checked on the DNA. TRBV21-1 is listed as a pseudogene. This CDR3 is built from 13 residues. The chain's CDR3 is CASIGQDEEKLFF. The CDR3 region has the DNA TGTGCCAGCATCGGACAGGACGAGGAAAAACTGTTTTTT.

This chain links TRBV9 with TRBJ1-1; maybe TRBD1 (5 bases). V gave up 2 bases and J gave up 0 bases, with 8 bases separating them. Germline loops: CDR1 SGDLS, CDR2 YYNGEE. This CDR3 comprises 14 residues. CDR3 in DNA: TGTGCCAGCAGCGTGGGGGGGGTGAACACTGAAGCTTTCTTT. Translation gives CASSVGGVNTEAFF.

The chain recombines TRBV5-8 with TRBJ1-1; 7 positions match TRBD1. Trimming took 4 bases from V and 3 from J; bases not matched to a gene: 12. Germline lookup yields CDR1 SGHTS and CDR2 YDEGEE. CDR3 length: 16 residues. The CDR3 sequence is CASSPGTDRWDTEAFF. The CDR3 DNA reads as TGTGCCAGCAGCCCGGGGACAGACCGATGGGACACTGAAGCTTTCTTT.

The genes are TRBV29-1 and TRBJ2-4; 7 bases fit TRBD1. Germline values: CDR1 SQVTM, CDR2 ANQGSEA. J gave up 0 bases and V 4 bases, and 12 bases lay outside the gene matches. The CDR3 runs to 17 residues. The CDR3 bases are TGCAGCGTTGTGGAGACAGGGCTCCTCCTAGCCAAAAACATTCAGTACTTC. Translating it yields CSVVETGLLLAKNIQYF.

The genes are TRBV2 and TRBJ1-5; D is unresolved. The CDR3 extends over 16 amino acids. Germline-derived CDR1 and CDR2 are SNHLY and FYNNEI. Between the trimmed V and J ends, which lost 7 bases and 2 bases, there was a span of 18 bases. The CDR3 DNA reads as TGTGCCAGCAATATGCTAGGGAGAATGGGCAATCAGCCCCAGCATTTT. Its translation: CASNMLGRMGNQPQHF. Combining the CDR3 with reference TRBV2 and TRBJ1-5 gives the whole variable domain EPEVTQTPSHQVTQMGQEVILRCVPISNHLYFYWYRQILGQKVEFLVSFYNNEISEKSEIFDDQFSVERPDGSNFTLKIRSTKLEDSAMYFCASNMLGRMGNQPQHFGDGTRLSIL.

This clone has just one count. V usage is TRBV28 and J usage is TRBJ1-4, with TRBD1 identical over 7 bases. CDR3 length equals 16 residues. The V gene end was trimmed by 5 bases and the J gene end by 3 bases; junction bases not matched to a gene: 9. Per the germline V gene, CDR1 is MDHEN and CDR2 is SYDVKM. The CDR3 DNA sequence: TGTGCCAGCAGTGAACCGGGACAGCGAGCTAATGAAAAACTGTTTTTT. Protein product: CASSEPGQRANEKLFF. The full variable domain, rest sourced from reference TRBV28 and TRBJ1-4, is DVKVTQSSRYLVKRTGEKVFLECVQDMDHENMFWYRQDPGLGLRLIYFSYDVKMKEKGDIPEGYSVSREKKERFSLILESASTNQTSMYLCASSEPGQRANEKLFFGSGTQLSVL.

The chain has TRBV30 and TRBJ2-3; no definite D call. The V end lost 3 bases, the J end lost 2 bases, and 9 bases lay between the germline ends. Germline-derived CDR1 and CDR2 are GTSNPN and SVGIG (reference sequence). This CDR3 contains 13 residues. The CDR3 coding sequence is TGTGCCTGGAGGGCCCTTGACACAGATACGCAGTATTTT. Protein: CAWRALDTDTQYF.

The chain links TRBV28 to TRBJ1-3; a weak D match, TRBD1 (6 bases). The V end lost 8 bases, the J end lost 4 bases, and 18 bases lay between the germline ends. CDR1 MDHEN and CDR2 SYDVKM come from the germline V gene. The CDR3 is 15 residues long. The CDR3, as DNA: TGTGCCAGCCAAATGGCCAACAGGGTCGGAAACACCATATATTTT. This translates into CASQMANRVGNTIYF.

The chain employs TRBV2 and TRBJ2-1, with TRBD2 matching over 7 bases. J gave up 9 bases and V 3 bases, and 5 bases lay outside the gene matches. CDR1 SNHLY and CDR2 FYNNEI come from the germline V gene. The CDR3 is 13 residues long. CDR3 sequence (DNA): TGTGCCAGCAGTGACGAGCGGGGCGGTGAGCAGTTCTTC. Amino acid sequence: CASSDERGGEQFF.